The T cell receptor beta chain under discussion was sequenced for a study of OX40 agonist ivuxolimab in advanced cancers. Study-level information: Dose-escalation patients were diagnosed with hepatocellular carcinoma, melanoma, renal cell cancer or head and neck cancer. A partial response was reached by three patients: one with hepatocellular carcinoma and two with cutaneous melanoma.

Produced via immunoSEQ multiplex PCR; TCRdb's table is partial and in-frame only. The sample yields 60,000 or so clones, around 90% seen once. Germline CDR1 reads MDHEN; CDR2 reads SYDVKM. This CDR3 comprises 16 residues. V lost 4 bases and J lost 0, with 15 bases in between. The specimen was CD4+ or CD8+ T cells sorted from blood, collected in a trial of the OX40 agonist ivuxolimab. The rearrangement joins TRBV28 to TRBJ1-2; TRBD1 might be the D (5 bases). The receptor was derived from an adult with an advanced solid tumor such as melanoma, head and neck, liver or kidney cancer. The CDR3 DNA is TGTGCCAGCAGTTCTAAGACAGCGGGGGCTAACTATGGCTACACCTTC. Its translation: CASSSKTAGANYGYTF.